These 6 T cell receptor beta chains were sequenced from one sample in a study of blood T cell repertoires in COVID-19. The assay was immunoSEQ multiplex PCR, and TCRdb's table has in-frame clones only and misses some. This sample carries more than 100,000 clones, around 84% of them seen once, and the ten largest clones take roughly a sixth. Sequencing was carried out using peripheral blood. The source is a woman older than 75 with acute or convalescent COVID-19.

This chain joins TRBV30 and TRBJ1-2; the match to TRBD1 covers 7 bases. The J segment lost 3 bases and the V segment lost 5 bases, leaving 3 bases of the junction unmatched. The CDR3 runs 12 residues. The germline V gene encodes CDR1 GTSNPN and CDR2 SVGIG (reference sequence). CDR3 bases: TGTGCCTGGGATGGACAGGACTATGGCTACACCTTC. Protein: CAWDGQDYGYTF.

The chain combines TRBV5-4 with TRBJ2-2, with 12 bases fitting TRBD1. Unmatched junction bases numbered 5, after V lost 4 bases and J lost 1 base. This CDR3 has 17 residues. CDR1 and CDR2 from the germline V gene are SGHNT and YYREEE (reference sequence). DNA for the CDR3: TGTGCCAGCAGCACAGGGACAGGGGGCATGAACACCGGGGAGCTGTTTTTT. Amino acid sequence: CASSTGTGGMNTGELFF. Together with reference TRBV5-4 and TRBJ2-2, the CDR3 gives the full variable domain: ETGVTQSPTHLIKTRGQQVTLRCSSQSGHNTVSWYQQALGQGPQFIFQYYREEENGRGNFPPRFSGLQFPNYSSELNVNALELDDSALYLCASSTGTGGMNTGELFFGEGSRLTVL.

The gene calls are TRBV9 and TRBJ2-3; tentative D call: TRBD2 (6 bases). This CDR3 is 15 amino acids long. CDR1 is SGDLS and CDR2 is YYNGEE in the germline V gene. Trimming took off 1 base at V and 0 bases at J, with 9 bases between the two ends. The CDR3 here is CASSVTAGSTDTQYF. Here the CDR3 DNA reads TGTGCCAGCAGCGTAACGGCGGGGAGCACAGATACGCAGTATTTT. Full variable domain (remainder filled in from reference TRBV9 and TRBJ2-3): DSGVTQTPKHLITATGQRVTLRCSPRSGDLSVYWYQQSLDQGLQFLIQYYNGEERAKGNILERFSAQQFPDLHSELNLSSLELGDSALYFCASSVTAGSTDTQYFGPGTRLTVL.

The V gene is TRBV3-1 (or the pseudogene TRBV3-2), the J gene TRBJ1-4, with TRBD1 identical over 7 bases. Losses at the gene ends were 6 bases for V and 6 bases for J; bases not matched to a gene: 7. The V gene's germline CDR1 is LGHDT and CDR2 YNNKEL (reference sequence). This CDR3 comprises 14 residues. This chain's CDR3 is CASSNRGLDEKLFF. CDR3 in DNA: TGTGCCAGCAGTAACAGGGGTTTGGATGAAAAACTGTTTTTT.

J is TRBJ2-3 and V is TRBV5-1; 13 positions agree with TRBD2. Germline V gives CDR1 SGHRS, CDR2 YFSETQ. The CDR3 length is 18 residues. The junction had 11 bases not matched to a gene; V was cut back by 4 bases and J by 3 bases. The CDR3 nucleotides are TGCGCCAGCAGCACTGGACTAGCGGGGGCCTCTGGGACAGATACGCAGTATTTT. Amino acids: CASSTGLAGASGTDTQYF.

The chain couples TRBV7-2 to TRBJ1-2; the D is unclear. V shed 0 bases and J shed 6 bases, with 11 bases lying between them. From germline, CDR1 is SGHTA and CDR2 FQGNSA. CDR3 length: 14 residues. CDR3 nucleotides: TGTGCCAGCAGCTTAGCCAGGACTGGGCATGGCTACACCTTC. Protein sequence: CASSLARTGHGYTF. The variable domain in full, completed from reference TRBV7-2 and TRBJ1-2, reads GAGVSQSPSNKVTEKGKDVELRCDPISGHTALYWYRQSLGQGLEFLIYFQGNSAPDKSGLPSDRFSAERTGGSVSTLTIQRTQQEDSAVYLCASSLARTGHGYTFGSGTRLTVV.